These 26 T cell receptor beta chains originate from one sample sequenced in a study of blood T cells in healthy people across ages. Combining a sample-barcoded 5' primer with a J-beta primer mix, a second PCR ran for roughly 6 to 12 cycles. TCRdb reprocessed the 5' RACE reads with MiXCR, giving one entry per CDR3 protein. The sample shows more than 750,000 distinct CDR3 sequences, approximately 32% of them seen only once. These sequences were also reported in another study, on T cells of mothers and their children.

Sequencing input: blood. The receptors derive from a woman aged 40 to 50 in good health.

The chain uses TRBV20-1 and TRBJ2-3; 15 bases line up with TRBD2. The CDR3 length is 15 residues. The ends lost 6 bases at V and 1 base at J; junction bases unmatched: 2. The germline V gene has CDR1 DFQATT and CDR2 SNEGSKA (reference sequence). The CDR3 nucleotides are TGCAGTGCAGGGACTAGCGGGGGGCGCACAGATACGCAGTATTTT. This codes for CSAGTSGGRTDTQYF.

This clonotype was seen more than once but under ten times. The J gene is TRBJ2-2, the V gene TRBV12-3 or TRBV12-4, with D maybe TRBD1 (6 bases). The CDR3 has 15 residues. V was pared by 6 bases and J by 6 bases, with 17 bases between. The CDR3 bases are TGTGCCAGCAGCCGAACAGGGTTAGGCGCCGGGGAGCTGTTTTTT. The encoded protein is CASSRTGLGAGELFF.

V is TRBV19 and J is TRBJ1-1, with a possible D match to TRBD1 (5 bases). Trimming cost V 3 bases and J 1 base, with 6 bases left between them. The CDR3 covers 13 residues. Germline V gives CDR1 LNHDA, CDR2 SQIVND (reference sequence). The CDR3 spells CASSMRGNTEAFF. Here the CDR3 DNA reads TGTGCCAGTAGTATGAGGGGGAACACTGAAGCTTTCTTT. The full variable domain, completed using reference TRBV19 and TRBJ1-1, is DGGITQSPKYLFRKEGQNVTLSCEQNLNHDAMYWYRQDPGQGLRLIYYSQIVNDFQKGDIAEGYSVSREKKESFPLTVTSAQKNPTAFYLCASSMRGNTEAFFGQGTRLTVV.

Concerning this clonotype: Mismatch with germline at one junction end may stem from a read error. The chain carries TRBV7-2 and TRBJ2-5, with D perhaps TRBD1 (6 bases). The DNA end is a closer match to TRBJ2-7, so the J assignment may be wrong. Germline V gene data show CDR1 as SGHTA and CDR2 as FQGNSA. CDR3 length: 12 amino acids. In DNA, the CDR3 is TGTGTCAGCAGCGCCGACAGGTTCGAGCAGTACTTC. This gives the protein CVSSADRFEQYF.

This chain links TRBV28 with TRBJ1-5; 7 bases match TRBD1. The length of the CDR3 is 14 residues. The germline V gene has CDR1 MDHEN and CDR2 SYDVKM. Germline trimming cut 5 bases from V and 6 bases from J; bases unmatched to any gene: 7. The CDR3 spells CASSTEQGSQPQHF. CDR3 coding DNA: TGTGCCAGCAGTACAGAACAGGGGAGTCAGCCCCAGCATTTT.

Written as DNA, the CDR3 is TGCAGTGCTAGAGATTTCCGGGGGGACTATGGCTACACCTTC. Translation gives CSARDFRGDYGYTF. V gene TRBV20-1 combines with J gene TRBJ1-2; D might be TRBD1 (5 bases). The CDR3 is 14 amino acids. Between the trimmed V and J ends, which lost 0 bases and 3 bases, there was a span of 11 bases. Germline values: CDR1 DFQATT, CDR2 SNEGSKA (reference sequence).

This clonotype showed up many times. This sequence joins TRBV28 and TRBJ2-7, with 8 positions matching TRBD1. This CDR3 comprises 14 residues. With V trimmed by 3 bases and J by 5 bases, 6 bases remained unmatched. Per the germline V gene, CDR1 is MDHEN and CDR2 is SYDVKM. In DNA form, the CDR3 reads TGTGCCAGCAGTTTGGCCGGACAGGGCCACGAGCAGTACTTC. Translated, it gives CASSLAGQGHEQYF. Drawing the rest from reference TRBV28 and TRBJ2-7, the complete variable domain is DVKVTQSSRYLVKRTGEKVFLECVQDMDHENMFWYRQDPGLGLRLIYFSYDVKMKEKGDIPEGYSVSREKKERFSLILESASTNQTSMYLCASSLAGQGHEQYFGPGTRLTVT.

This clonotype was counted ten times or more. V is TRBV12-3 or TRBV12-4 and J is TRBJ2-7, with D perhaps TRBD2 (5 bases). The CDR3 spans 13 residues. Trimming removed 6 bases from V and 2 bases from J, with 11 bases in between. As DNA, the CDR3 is TGTGCCAGCAGGAGAGGGTTGGCCTACGAGCAGTACTTC. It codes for CASRRGLAYEQYF.

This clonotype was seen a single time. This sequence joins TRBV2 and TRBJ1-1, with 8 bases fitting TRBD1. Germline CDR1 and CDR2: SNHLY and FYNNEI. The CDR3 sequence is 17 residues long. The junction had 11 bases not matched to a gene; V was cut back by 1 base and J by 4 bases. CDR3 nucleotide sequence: TGTGCCAGCAGTGAAGGTGACAGGGGATTAGTGAGCACTGAAGCTTTCTTT. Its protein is CASSEGDRGLVSTEAFF.

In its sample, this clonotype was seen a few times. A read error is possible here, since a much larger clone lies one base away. The CDR3 protein is CASSPESAGTDTQYF. The CDR3, as DNA: TGCGCCAGCAGCCCGGAGTCGGCGGGCACAGATACGCAGTATTTT. V gene TRBV5-1 combines with J gene TRBJ2-3; no clear D. CDR1 and CDR2 (germline): SGHRS, YFSETQ. Between the trimmed V and J ends, which lost 4 bases and 1 base, there was a span of 13 bases. The CDR3 runs 15 residues.

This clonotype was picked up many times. For the CDR3, the DNA is TGCAGTGTTAGGACGGGGGACTCCTACAATGAGCAGTTCTTC. Translated: CSVRTGDSYNEQFF. The rearrangement uses TRBV20-1 and TRBJ2-1, with D possibly matching TRBD2 (6 bases). CDR1 is DFQATT, CDR2 SNEGSKA, per germline (reference sequence). V lost 7 bases to trimming and J lost 0 bases, with 13 bases between them. This CDR3 comprises 14 residues.

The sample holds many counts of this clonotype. This chain's CDR3 is CATHTHQGSLGYTF. The CDR3 DNA reads TGTGCCACCCACACCCACCAGGGATCCTTAGGCTACACCTTC. This chain connects TRBV28 to TRBJ1-2, with D perhaps matching TRBD1 (5 bases). The CDR3 extends over 14 amino acids. CDR1 is MDHEN, CDR2 SYDVKM, per germline. The V gene lost 10 bases and the J gene lost 8 bases, with 23 bases spanning the gap.

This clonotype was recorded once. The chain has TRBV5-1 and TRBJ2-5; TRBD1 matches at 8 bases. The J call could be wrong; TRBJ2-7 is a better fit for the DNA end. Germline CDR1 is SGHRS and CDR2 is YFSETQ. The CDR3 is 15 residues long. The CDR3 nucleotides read TGCGCCAGCAGCTTAGTAGCGACAGGGGACTACGAGCAGTACTTC. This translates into CASSLVATGDYEQYF.

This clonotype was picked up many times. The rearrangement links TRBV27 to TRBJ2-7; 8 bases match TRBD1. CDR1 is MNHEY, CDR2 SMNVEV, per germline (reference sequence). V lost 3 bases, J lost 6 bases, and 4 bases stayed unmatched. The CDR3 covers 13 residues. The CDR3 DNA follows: TGTGCCAGCAGTTTCACCACAGGGGGCGAGCAGTACTTC. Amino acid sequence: CASSFTTGGEQYF.

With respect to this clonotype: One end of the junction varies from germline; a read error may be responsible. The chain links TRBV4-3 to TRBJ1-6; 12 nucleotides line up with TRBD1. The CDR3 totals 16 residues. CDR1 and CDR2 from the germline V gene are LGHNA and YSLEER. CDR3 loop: CASSQGGTGGGSPLHF. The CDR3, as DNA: TGCGCCAGTAGCCAAGGGGGGACAGGGGGCGGGTCACCCCTCCACTTT.

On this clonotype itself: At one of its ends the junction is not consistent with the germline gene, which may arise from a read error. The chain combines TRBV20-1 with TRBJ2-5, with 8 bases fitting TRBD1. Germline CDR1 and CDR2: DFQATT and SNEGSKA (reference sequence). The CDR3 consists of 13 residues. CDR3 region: CNARDRWIETQYF. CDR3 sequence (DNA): TGCAATGCTAGGGACAGGTGGATTGAGACCCAGTACTTC.

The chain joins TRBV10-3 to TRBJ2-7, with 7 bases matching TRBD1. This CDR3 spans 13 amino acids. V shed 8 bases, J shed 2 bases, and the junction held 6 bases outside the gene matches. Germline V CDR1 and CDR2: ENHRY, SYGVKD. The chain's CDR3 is CAIQGQGAYEQYF. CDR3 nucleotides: TGTGCCATCCAAGGGCAGGGGGCCTACGAGCAGTACTTC.

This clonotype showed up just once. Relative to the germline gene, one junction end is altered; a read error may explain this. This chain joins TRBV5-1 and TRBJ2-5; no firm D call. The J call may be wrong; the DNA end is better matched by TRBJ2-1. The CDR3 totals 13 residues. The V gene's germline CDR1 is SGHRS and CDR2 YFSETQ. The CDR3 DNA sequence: TGCGCCGGCAGGCGCAGGCCACAAGAGACCCAGTTCTTC. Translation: CAGRRRPQETQFF.

The CDR3 sequence: CATAGTGNTGELFF. The CDR3 DNA reads as TGTGCCACAGCCGGGACAGGGAACACCGGGGAGCTGTTTTTT. The chain carries TRBV27 and TRBJ2-2; TRBD1 matches at 8 bases. CDR3 length: 14 residues. CDR1 is MNHEY, CDR2 SMNVEV, per germline (reference sequence). V dropped 10 bases and J dropped 1; count of bases not matched to a gene: 5.

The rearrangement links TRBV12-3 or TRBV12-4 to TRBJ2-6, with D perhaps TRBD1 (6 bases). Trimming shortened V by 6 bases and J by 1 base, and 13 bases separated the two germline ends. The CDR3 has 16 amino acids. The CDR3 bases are TGTGCCAGCAGGGGGGCTTTGGGATCTGGGGCCAACGTCCTGACTTTC. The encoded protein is CASRGALGSGANVLTF.

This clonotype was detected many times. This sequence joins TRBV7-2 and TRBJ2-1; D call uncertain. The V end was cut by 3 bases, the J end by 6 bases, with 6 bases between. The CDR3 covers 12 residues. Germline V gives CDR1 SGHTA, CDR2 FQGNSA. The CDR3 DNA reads TGTGCCAGCAGCTTCTACCCCAATGAGCAGTTCTTC. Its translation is CASSFYPNEQFF.

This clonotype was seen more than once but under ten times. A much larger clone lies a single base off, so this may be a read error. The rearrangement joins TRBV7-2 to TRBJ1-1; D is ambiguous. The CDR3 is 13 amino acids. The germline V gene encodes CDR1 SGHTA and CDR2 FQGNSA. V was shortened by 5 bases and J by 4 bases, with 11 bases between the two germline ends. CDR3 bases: TGTGCCAGCAGCGTAGGGCAGAGCACTGAAGCTTTCTTT. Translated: CASSVGQSTEAFF.

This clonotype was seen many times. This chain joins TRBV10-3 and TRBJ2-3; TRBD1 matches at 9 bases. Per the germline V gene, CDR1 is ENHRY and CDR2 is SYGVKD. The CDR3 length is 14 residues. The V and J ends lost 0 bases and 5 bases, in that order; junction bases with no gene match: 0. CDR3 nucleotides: TGTGCCATCAGTGAGTCGGACAGGGGAGATACGCAGTATTTT. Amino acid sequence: CAISESDRGDTQYF.

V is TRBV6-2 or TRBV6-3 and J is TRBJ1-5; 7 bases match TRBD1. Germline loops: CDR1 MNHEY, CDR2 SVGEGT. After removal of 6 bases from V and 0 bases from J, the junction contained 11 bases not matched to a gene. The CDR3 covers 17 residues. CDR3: CASSPPLDRFSNQPQHF. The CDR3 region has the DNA TGTGCCAGCAGCCCACCCTTGGACAGGTTTAGCAATCAGCCCCAGCATTTT.

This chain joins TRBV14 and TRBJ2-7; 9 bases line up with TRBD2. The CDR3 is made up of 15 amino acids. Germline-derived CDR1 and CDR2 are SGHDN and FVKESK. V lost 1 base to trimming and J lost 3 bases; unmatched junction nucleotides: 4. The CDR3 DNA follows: TGTGCCAGCAGCCAAGTGGGTAGCGGGGGCTACGAGCAGTACTTC. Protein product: CASSQVGSGGYEQYF.

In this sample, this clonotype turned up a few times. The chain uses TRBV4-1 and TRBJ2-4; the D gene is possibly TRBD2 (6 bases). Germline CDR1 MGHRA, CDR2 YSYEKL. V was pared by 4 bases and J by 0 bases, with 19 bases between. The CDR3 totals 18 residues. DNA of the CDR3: TGCGCCAGCAGCCGCTCGTCACTAGCCATGTTAGCCAAAAACATTCAGTACTTC. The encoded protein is CASSRSSLAMLAKNIQYF.